This TCR beta chain was documented in a study of pediatric ulcerative colitis. Profiled with immunoSEQ multiplex PCR; TCRdb holds only in-frame clones, not every one. The table has roughly 30,000 clones, roughly 86% seen once. The CDR3 runs to 16 residues. With 5 bases clipped from V and 2 bases from J, the junction kept 11 bases outside the gene matches. The germline CDR1 and CDR2 sequences are LNHDA and SQIVND (reference sequence). Material: blood. This chain joins TRBV19 and TRBJ2-7; TRBD1 matches 8 bases. This sequence was found in a boy aged 5-17 years with severe ulcerative colitis. The chain's CDR3 is CASSSPGQGAAYEQYF. DNA of the CDR3: TGTGCCAGTAGTTCTCCAGGGCAGGGGGCAGCCTACGAGCAGTACTTC.